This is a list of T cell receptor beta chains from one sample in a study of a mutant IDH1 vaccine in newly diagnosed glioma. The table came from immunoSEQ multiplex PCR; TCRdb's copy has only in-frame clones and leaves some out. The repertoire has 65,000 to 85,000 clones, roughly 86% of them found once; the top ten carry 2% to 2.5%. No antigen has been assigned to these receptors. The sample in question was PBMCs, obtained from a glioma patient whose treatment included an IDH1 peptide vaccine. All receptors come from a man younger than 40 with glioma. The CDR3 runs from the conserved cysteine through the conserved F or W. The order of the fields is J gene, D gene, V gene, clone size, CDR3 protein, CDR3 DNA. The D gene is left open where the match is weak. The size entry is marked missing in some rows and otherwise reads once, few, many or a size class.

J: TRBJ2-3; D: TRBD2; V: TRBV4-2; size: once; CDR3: CASSQDTGTTHFGADTQYF; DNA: TGTGCCAGCAGCCAAGATACGGGGACTACCCACTTTGGCGCAGATACGCAGTATTTT
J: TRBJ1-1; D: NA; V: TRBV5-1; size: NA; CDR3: CASSLGTPQNTEAFF; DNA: TGCGCCAGCAGCCTCGGGACACCTCAGAACACTGAAGCTTTCTTT
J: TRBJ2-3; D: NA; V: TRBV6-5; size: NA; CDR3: CASSIGASTDTQYF; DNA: TGTGCCAGTTCGATAGGGGCTAGCACAGATACGCAGTATTTT
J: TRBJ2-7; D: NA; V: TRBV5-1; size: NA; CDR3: CASSLGQGGDEQYF; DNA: TGCGCCAGCAGCTTGGGGCAGGGAGGAGACGAGCAGTACTTC
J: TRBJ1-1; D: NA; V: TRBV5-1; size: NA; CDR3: CASSLVFGGARNTEAFF; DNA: TGCGCCAGCAGCTTGGTATTTGGGGGGGCTAGGAACACTGAAGCTTTCTTT
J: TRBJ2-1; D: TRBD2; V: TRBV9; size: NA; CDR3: CASSPGGSYNEQFF; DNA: TGTGCCAGCAGCCCGGGAGGGTCCTACAATGAGCAGTTCTTC
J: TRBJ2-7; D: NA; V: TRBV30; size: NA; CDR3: CAWNKGPYEQYF; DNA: TGTGCCTGGAATAAGGGGCCCTACGAGCAGTACTTC
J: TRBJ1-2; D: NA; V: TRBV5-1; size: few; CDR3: CASSLELQGHGYTF; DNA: TGCGCCAGCAGCTTGGAGCTTCAGGGGCATGGCTACACCTTC
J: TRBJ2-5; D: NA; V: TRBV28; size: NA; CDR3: CASSWGRGETQYF; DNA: TGTGCCAGCAGTTGGGGGAGAGGAGAGACCCAGTACTTC
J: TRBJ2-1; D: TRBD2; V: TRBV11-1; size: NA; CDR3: CASSFSAGAQYNEQFF; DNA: TGTGCCAGCAGCTTCTCAGCGGGGGCCCAGTACAATGAGCAGTTCTTC